One sample yielded the 27 T cell receptor beta chains listed below, sequenced in a study of CD4 T cells in relation to SARS-CoV-2 and coronaviruses (dated by TCRdb to the early 2020s). The antigens these receptors bind are not known. The library was built by means of the immunoSEQ multiplex PCR assay. TCRdb provides this immuneACCESS table in a form limited to in-frame rearrangements. Some clones are lacking; in checked studies, under half of them reflect an unresolved V gene, and why the rest are absent is not known. Present in this sample are about 18,000 clones, about 86% of which were seen just once. The ten largest clones represent about 10% of the sample. CD4+ T cells from unexposed donors were collected before the COVID-19 pandemic (2011-2018). After roughly 11 days of culture, CD4+ T cells were isolated with the EasySep CD4+ T cell isolation kit. Input material: CD4+ T cells from PBMCs, cultured in vitro. All receptors derive from a human donor in good health.

The chain carries TRBV18 and TRBJ2-1; 7 bases line up with TRBD1. Trimming at V came to 5 bases and at J to 12 bases, leaving 7 bases not matched to a gene. Germline CDR1 KGHSH, CDR2 LQKENI. The CDR3 is 12 amino acids. DNA of the CDR3: TGTGCCAGCTCATCTCCGGACAGGCCGCAGTTCTTC. Encoded protein: CASSSPDRPQFF.

The chain uses TRBV19 and TRBJ1-5, with no clear D. With 7 bases removed from V and 0 bases from J, the gap between germline ends came to 19 bases. CDR3 length equals 17 residues. Germline lookup yields CDR1 LNHDA and CDR2 SQIVND (reference sequence). For the CDR3, the DNA is TGTGCCAGTAACTCCACCGACATCTCCTATAGCAATCAGCCCCAGCATTTT. It specifies CASNSTDISYSNQPQHF.

This clone was seen only a few times. The chain is built from TRBV6-2 or TRBV6-3 and TRBJ1-5; TRBD1 matches 7 bases. This CDR3 is 14 amino acids long. Germline V gene lookup returns CDR1 MNHEY and CDR2 SVGEGT. Trimming took 5 bases from V and 6 from J; bases not matched to a gene: 7. The CDR3 protein is CASSPVGDSQPQHF. In DNA form, the CDR3 reads TGTGCCAGCAGTCCAGTGGGGGACAGTCAGCCCCAGCATTTT.

The chain combines TRBV4-3 with TRBJ2-3; D remains unclear. CDR1 is LGHNA and CDR2 is YSLEER in the germline V gene. The CDR3 runs 16 residues. The germline V and J ends were trimmed by 0 bases and 4 bases, with 14 bases remaining between them. CDR3 in amino acids: CASSQEGFGLSDTQYF. The CDR3 DNA sequence: TGCGCCAGCAGCCAAGAAGGCTTTGGGTTATCAGATACGCAGTATTTT.

The rearrangement uses TRBV5-1 and TRBJ2-5; D might be TRBD2 (7 bases). Trimming took off 4 bases at V and 5 bases at J, with 15 bases between the two ends. The length of the CDR3 is 14 residues. From germline, CDR1 is SGHRS and CDR2 YFSETQ. In nucleotides, the CDR3 is TGCGCCAGCAGCCCTCACGGGGGGCACGAGACCCAGTACTTC. Protein product: CASSPHGGHETQYF.

V usage is TRBV5-6 and J usage is TRBJ1-5; D uncertain. Germline V gene sequence: CDR1 SGHDT, CDR2 YYEEEE. There are 15 residues in the CDR3. Between the trimmed V and J ends, which lost 1 base and 0 bases, there was a span of 8 bases. CDR3 coding DNA: TGTGCCAGCAGCTTGTGGCACATTAGCAATCAGCCCCAGCATTTT. This sequence encodes CASSLWHISNQPQHF. Variable domain in full (rest from reference TRBV5-6 and TRBJ1-5): DAGVTQSPTHLIKTRGQQVTLRCSPKSGHDTVSWYQQALGQGPQFIFQYYEEEERQRGNFPDRFSGHQFPNYSSELNVNALLLGDSALYLCASSLWHISNQPQHFGDGTRLSIL.

J is TRBJ2-7 and V is TRBV20-1, with 12 bases that match TRBD2. From germline, CDR1 is DFQATT and CDR2 SNEGSKA (reference sequence). The CDR3 covers 15 residues. The trim removed 3 bases at V and 6 bases at J, leaving 9 bases unmatched. The CDR3 nucleotides read TGCAGTGCTAGTTCGACTAGCGGGAGCTTGGGCGAGCAGTACTTC. Protein sequence: CSASSTSGSLGEQYF.

The chain links TRBV9 to TRBJ2-1; TRBD2 aligns across 8 bases. Germline V gene sequence: CDR1 SGDLS, CDR2 YYNGEE. With V trimmed by 0 bases and J by 5 bases, 4 bases remained unmatched. This CDR3 spans 15 amino acids. This CDR3 is CASSVVGRGNNEQFF. The CDR3 DNA reads TGTGCCAGCAGCGTAGTCGGGAGGGGGAACAATGAGCAGTTCTTC.

This chain connects TRBV29-1 to TRBJ2-2; D is ambiguous. Trimming cost V 4 bases and J 2 bases, with 8 bases left between them. The CDR3 runs to 13 residues. Germline V gene data show CDR1 as SQVTM and CDR2 as ANQGSEA. DNA for the CDR3: TGCAGCGTTGCCATACTAAACACCGGGGAGCTGTTTTTT. Its translation is CSVAILNTGELFF.

V gene TRBV5-1 combines with J gene TRBJ2-3, with a tentative D call TRBD2 (5 bases). This CDR3 has 15 amino acids. From germline, CDR1 is SGHRS and CDR2 YFSETQ. The V end lost 0 bases, the J end lost 1 base, and 9 bases lay between the germline ends. CDR3 region: CASSLAGLGTDTQYF. For the CDR3, the DNA is TGCGCCAGCAGCTTGGCTGGACTGGGCACAGATACGCAGTATTTT.

The chain links TRBV5-4 to TRBJ2-7, with D perhaps TRBD1 or TRBD2 (5 bases each). The CDR3 is 16 amino acids. Trimming removed 4 bases from V and 3 bases from J, with 20 bases in between. From germline, CDR1 is SGHNT and CDR2 YYREEE (reference sequence). The CDR3 bases are TGTGCCAGCAGCGGGGTGATGGGCAGGGAGCTCTACGAGCAGTACTTC. As protein: CASSGVMGRELYEQYF.

V usage is TRBV4-3 and J usage is TRBJ2-2, with TRBD1 identical over 9 bases. The germline CDR1 and CDR2 sequences are LGHNA and YSLEER. The CDR3 runs 15 residues. The junction had 4 bases not matched to a gene; V was cut back by 2 bases and J by 6 bases. CDR3 DNA: TGCGCCAGCAGCCAATCGGACAGGGGAGCCGGGGAGCTGTTTTTT. It codes for CASSQSDRGAGELFF.

CDR3 region: CASSHRDGYGYTF. DNA for the CDR3: TGTGCCAGCAGCCACCGGGACGGCTATGGCTACACCTTC. V and J are TRBV6-4 and TRBJ1-2; perhaps TRBD1 as D (5 bases). Looked up from germline, CDR1 is MRHNA and CDR2 is SNTAGT. V shed 6 bases and J shed 4 bases, with 12 bases lying between them. The CDR3 is 13 residues long.

J is TRBJ2-7 and V is TRBV29-1, with 8 nucleotides matching TRBD1. The V and J ends lost 7 bases and 4 bases, in that order; junction bases with no gene match: 9. The CDR3 spans 13 residues. Germline CDR1 is SQVTM and CDR2 is ANQGSEA. In nucleotides, the CDR3 is TGCAGCGCCTCCAGGACAGGGTCGTACGAGCAGTACTTC. Protein sequence: CSASRTGSYEQYF.

The chain recombines TRBV5-1 with TRBJ2-1, with 10 positions matching TRBD2. Germline lookup yields CDR1 SGHRS and CDR2 YFSETQ. V shed 5 bases and J 10 bases; nucleotides not matched to a gene: 9. The CDR3 runs to 14 residues. CDR3 DNA: TGCGCCAGCAGTCCAGCGGGGGGGCTGGAGGAGCAGTTCTTC. Translation: CASSPAGGLEEQFF.

The chain is built from TRBV9 and TRBJ2-2; D might be TRBD1 (6 bases). Trimming left V 1 base short and J 0 bases short, with 10 bases between. This CDR3 has 16 residues. The germline V gene encodes CDR1 SGDLS and CDR2 YYNGEE. The CDR3 DNA follows: TGTGCCAGCAGCGTATCCGAGGGGGCGAACACCGGGGAGCTGTTTTTT. Protein sequence: CASSVSEGANTGELFF. Variable domain in full (rest from reference TRBV9 and TRBJ2-2): DSGVTQTPKHLITATGQRVTLRCSPRSGDLSVYWYQQSLDQGLQFLIQYYNGEERAKGNILERFSAQQFPDLHSELNLSSLELGDSALYFCASSVSEGANTGELFFGEGSRLTVL.

The chain links TRBV7-9 to TRBJ1-1, with D perhaps matching TRBD1 (5 bases). Germline V gene lookup returns CDR1 SEHNR and CDR2 FQNEAQ (reference sequence). This CDR3 has 13 amino acids. V shed 2 bases and J shed 5 bases, with 9 bases lying between them. The CDR3 reads CASSLSRTTEAFF. Here the CDR3 DNA reads TGTGCCAGCAGCTTATCAAGGACAACTGAAGCTTTCTTT.

In DNA form, the CDR3 reads TGTGCCAGCATGCGTAGCACACCGAACACTGAAGCTTTCTTT. Translated: CASMRSTPNTEAFF. The chain recombines TRBV2 with TRBJ1-1; no clear D gene. The CDR3 contains 14 residues. CDR1 and CDR2 from the germline V gene are SNHLY and FYNNEI. Trimming removed 7 bases at V and 1 base at J, with 13 bases between.

V and J are TRBV2 and TRBJ2-3, with a weak D call TRBD2 (6 bases). Trimming removed 7 bases from V and 5 bases from J, with 13 bases in between. CDR1 SNHLY and CDR2 FYNNEI come from the germline V gene. This CDR3 has 13 amino acids. As DNA, the CDR3 is TGTGCCAGCACCCTACTAGCTATAGATACGCAGTATTTT. Translating it yields CASTLLAIDTQYF.

The chain combines TRBV18 with TRBJ1-5; D gene unclear. Germline V gene lookup returns CDR1 KGHSH and CDR2 LQKENI. The V gene lost 2 bases and the J gene lost 4 bases, with 15 bases spanning the gap. CDR3 length equals 16 residues. CDR3 coding DNA: TGTGCCAGCTCACCAAGGGCACAGCCCCCGAATCAGCCCCAGCATTTT. Amino acids: CASSPRAQPPNQPQHF.

The chain combines TRBV9 with TRBJ1-6, with 7 positions matching TRBD1. The V segment lost 6 bases and the J segment 14 bases; nucleotides outside the gene matches: 8. CDR1 SGDLS and CDR2 YYNGEE come from the germline V gene. The CDR3 is 12 residues long. In DNA, the CDR3 is TGTGCCAGCACCCGTACAGGGGAGGCCCTCCACTTT. Its translation is CASTRTGEALHF.

The chain has TRBV3-1 (or the pseudogene TRBV3-2) and TRBJ2-2; 10 nucleotides match TRBD1. Per the germline V gene, CDR1 is LGHDT and CDR2 is YNNKEL (reference sequence). With 1 base clipped from V and 5 bases from J, the junction kept 13 bases outside the gene matches. This CDR3 spans 19 amino acids. In nucleotides, the CDR3 is TGTGCCAGCAGCCAAGCCTTCGGGGGACAGGGGACTACAACCGGGGAGCTGTTTTTT. Amino acids: CASSQAFGGQGTTTGELFF.

The chain recombines TRBV7-9 with TRBJ1-1; no definite D call. The CDR3 loop spans 15 amino acids. Germline V gene lookup returns CDR1 SEHNR and CDR2 FQNEAQ (reference sequence). V lost 1 base to trimming and J lost 4 bases, with 13 bases between them. Here the CDR3 DNA reads TGTGCCAGCAGCTTAGAGGGTTGGAGAACCACTGAAGCTTTCTTT. Translation gives CASSLEGWRTTEAFF.

This chain uses TRBV2 with TRBJ2-3; D may be TRBD1 or TRBD2 (5 bases each). CDR3 size: 16 residues. Germline CDR1 SNHLY, CDR2 FYNNEI. Trimming stripped 6 bases from V and 0 bases from J, with 16 bases between. The CDR3 sequence: CASSKGRQASTDTQYF. In DNA, the CDR3 is TGTGCCAGCAGCAAGGGACGGCAAGCTAGCACAGATACGCAGTATTTT.

This clone was seen more than once but under ten times. V gene TRBV2 combines with J gene TRBJ1-3; the match to TRBD1 covers 7 bases. Germline-derived CDR1 and CDR2 are SNHLY and FYNNEI. Trimming cost V 6 bases and J 7 bases; bases outside gene matches: 12. This CDR3 spans 15 amino acids. The CDR3 region is CASRGGQARRNTIYF. CDR3 nucleotides: TGTGCCAGCAGGGGAGGACAGGCAAGGAGGAACACCATATATTTT. The full variable domain, completed using reference TRBV2 and TRBJ1-3, is EPEVTQTPSHQVTQMGQEVILRCVPISNHLYFYWYRQILGQKVEFLVSFYNNEISEKSEIFDDQFSVERPDGSNFTLKIRSTKLEDSAMYFCASRGGQARRNTIYFGEGSWLTVV.

This clone came up a few times. This chain connects TRBV2 to TRBJ2-7; 9 bases are a match to TRBD1. The germline CDR1 and CDR2 sequences are SNHLY and FYNNEI. The J segment lost 1 base and the V segment lost 5 bases, leaving 6 bases of the junction unmatched. CDR3 length: 15 residues. Here the CDR3 reads CASSNDRGWSYEQYF. In nucleotides, the CDR3 is TGTGCCAGCAGTAACGACAGGGGGTGGTCCTACGAGCAGTACTTC. Looking up the rest from reference TRBV2 and TRBJ2-7 gives the full variable domain: EPEVTQTPSHQVTQMGQEVILRCVPISNHLYFYWYRQILGQKVEFLVSFYNNEISEKSEIFDDQFSVERPDGSNFTLKIRSTKLEDSAMYFCASSNDRGWSYEQYFGPGTRLTVT.

The rearrangement uses TRBV5-4 and TRBJ2-5; D is ambiguous. The V gene lost 0 bases and the J gene lost 2 bases, with 14 bases spanning the gap. Germline CDR1 SGHNT, CDR2 YYREEE (reference sequence). The CDR3 contains 16 residues. CDR3 region: CASSLVLRGPQETQYF. CDR3 coding DNA: TGTGCCAGCAGCTTGGTTTTGCGCGGACCTCAAGAGACCCAGTACTTC.